The rows below give T cell receptor beta chains drawn from one sample of a study of blood T cells in healthy people across ages. Each CDR3 protein gets one entry after TCRdb re-called the 5' RACE reads with MiXCR. This table has almost 1 million distinct CDR3 sequences, roughly 51% appearing once. The sample was blood. These receptor sequences come from a woman aged 60-70 years in good health. CDR3s include the opening cysteine and the closing phenylalanine or tryptophan. A D gene is named only where the DNA matches it firmly. Clone size appears in some rows only: once, few, many, or a class for an expanded clone.

J gene | D gene | V gene | clone size | CDR3 DNA | CDR3 protein
TRBJ2-5 | TRBD2 | TRBV20-1 | few | TGCAGTGCTGGGAGTTTACTAGCGGCAACCTCCCCAAAAGAGACCCAGTACTTC | CSAGSLLAATSPKETQYF
TRBJ2-3 | . | TRBV7-2 | many | TGTGCCAGCAGCTTAGGAGGGCCGGGCACAGATACGCAGTATTTT | CASSLGGPGTDTQYF
TRBJ2-6 | . | TRBV6-2/TRBV6-3 | . | TGTGCCAGCCAGAAGGGGGGAACTGGTGGGGCCAACGTCCTGACTTTC | CASQKGGTGGANVLTF
TRBJ1-4 | . | TRBV7-9 | . | TGTGCCAGCAGCTCGGGGGCAACTAATGAAAAACTGTTTTTT | CASSSGATNEKLFF
TRBJ2-5 | . | TRBV28 | . | TGTGCCGGCGGGGTTCTGGGGGGAGAGCAGTACTTC | CAGGVLGGEQYF
TRBJ2-7 | . | TRBV14 | few | TGTGCCAGCAGCCAAAGGCAGGACTCCTACGAGCAGTACTTC | CASSQRQDSYEQYF
TRBJ1-2 | TRBD1 | TRBV10-3 | . | TGTGCCATCGCCTCCGGGACAGGGGTGGGGTACACCTTC | CAIASGTGVGYTF
TRBJ2-1 | TRBD2 | TRBV5-1 | . | TGCGCCAGCAGCTGGGTAGGTAGCGGGAACAATGAGCAGTTCTTC | CASSWVGSGNNEQFF
TRBJ2-5 | TRBD1 | TRBV2 | few | TGTGCCAGCAAGACAGGGTTGGCATCTGAGACCCAGTACTTC | CASKTGLASETQYF
TRBJ2-3 | . | TRBV27 | . | TGTGTCAGCAGTTCTACAGGAGATACAGATACGCAGTATTTT | CVSSSTGDTDTQYF
TRBJ2-6 | TRBD1 | TRBV5-1 | once | TGCGCCAGCAGCCACCCCAACGGGACAGGAGGAGTATTTGGGGCCAACGTCCTGACTTTC | CASSHPNGTGGVFGANVLTF